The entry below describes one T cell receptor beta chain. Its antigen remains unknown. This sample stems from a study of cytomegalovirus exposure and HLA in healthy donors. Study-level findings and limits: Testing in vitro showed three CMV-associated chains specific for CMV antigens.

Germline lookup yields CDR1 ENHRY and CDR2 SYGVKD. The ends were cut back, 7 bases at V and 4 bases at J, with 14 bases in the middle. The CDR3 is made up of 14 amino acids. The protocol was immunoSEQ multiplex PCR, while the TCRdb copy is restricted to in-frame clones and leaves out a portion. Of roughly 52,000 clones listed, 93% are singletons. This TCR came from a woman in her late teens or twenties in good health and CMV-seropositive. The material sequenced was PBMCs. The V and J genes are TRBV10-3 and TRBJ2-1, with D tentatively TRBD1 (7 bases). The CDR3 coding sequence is TGTGCCATCACCGGGCGGGACAGATACAATGAGCAGTTCTTC. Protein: CAITGRDRYNEQFF.